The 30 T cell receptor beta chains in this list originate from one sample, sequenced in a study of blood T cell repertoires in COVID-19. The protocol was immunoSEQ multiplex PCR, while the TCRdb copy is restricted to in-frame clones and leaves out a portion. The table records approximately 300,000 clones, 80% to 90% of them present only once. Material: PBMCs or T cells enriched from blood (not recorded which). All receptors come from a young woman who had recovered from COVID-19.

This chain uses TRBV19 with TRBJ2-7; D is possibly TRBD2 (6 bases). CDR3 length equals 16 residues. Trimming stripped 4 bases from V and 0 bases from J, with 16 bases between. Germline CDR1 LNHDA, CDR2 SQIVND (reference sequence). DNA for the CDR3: TGTGCCAGTAGTACCCGTCGACTCGGGAGCTCCTACGAGCAGTACTTC. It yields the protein CASSTRRLGSSYEQYF. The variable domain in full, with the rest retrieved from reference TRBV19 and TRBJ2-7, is DGGITQSPKYLFRKEGQNVTLSCEQNLNHDAMYWYRQDPGQGLRLIYYSQIVNDFQKGDIAEGYSVSREKKESFPLTVTSAQKNPTAFYLCASSTRRLGSSYEQYFGPGTRLTVT.

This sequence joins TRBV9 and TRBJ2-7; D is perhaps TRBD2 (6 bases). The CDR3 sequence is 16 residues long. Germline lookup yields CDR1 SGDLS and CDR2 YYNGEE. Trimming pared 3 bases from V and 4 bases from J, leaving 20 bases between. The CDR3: CASSAAEFGGTYEQYF. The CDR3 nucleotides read TGTGCCAGCAGCGCCGCGGAATTCGGGGGTACTTACGAGCAGTACTTC.

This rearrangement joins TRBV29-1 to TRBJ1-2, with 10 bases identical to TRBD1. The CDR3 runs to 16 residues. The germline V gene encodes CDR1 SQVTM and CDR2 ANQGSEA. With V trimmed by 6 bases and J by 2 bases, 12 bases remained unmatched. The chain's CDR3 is CSVLARDRGLNYGYTF. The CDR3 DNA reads TGCAGCGTACTCGCCCGGGACAGGGGACTGAACTATGGCTACACCTTC.

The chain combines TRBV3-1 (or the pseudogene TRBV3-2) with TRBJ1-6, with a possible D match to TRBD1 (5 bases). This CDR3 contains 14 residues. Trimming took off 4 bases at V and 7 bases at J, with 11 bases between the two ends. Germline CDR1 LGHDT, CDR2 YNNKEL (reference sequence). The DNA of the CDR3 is TGTGCCAGCAGCCCAAGGGGACTGAATTCACCCCTCCACTTT. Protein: CASSPRGLNSPLHF.

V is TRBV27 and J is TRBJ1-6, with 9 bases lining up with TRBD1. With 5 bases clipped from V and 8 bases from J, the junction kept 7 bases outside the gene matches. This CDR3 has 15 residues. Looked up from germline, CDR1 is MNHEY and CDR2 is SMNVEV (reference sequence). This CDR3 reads CASSPPGQGYSPLHF. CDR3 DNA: TGTGCCAGCAGTCCCCCGGGACAGGGTTATTCACCCCTCCACTTT.

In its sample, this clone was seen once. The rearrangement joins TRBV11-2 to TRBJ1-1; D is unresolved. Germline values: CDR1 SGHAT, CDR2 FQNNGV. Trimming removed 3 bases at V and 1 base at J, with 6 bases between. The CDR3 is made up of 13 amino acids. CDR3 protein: CASSFEENTEAFF. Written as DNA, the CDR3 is TGTGCCAGCAGCTTTGAGGAGAACACTGAAGCTTTCTTT.

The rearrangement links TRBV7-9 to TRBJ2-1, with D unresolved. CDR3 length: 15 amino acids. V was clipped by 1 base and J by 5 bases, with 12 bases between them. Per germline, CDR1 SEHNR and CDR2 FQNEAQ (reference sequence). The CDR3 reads CASSLGFAADNEQFF. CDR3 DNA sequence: TGTGCCAGCAGCTTAGGTTTCGCGGCTGACAATGAGCAGTTCTTC.

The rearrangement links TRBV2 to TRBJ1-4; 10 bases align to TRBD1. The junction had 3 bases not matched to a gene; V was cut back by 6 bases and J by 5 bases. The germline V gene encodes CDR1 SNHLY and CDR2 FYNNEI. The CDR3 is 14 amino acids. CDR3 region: CASRWGQGNEKLFF. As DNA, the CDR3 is TGTGCCAGCAGGTGGGGACAGGGGAATGAAAAACTGTTTTTT.

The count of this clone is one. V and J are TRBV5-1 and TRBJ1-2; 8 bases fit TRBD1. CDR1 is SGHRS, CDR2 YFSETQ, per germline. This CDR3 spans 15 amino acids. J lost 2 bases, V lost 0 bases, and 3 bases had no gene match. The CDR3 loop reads CASSLAGGRNYGYTF. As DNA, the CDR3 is TGCGCCAGCAGCTTGGCAGGGGGCAGGAACTATGGCTACACCTTC.

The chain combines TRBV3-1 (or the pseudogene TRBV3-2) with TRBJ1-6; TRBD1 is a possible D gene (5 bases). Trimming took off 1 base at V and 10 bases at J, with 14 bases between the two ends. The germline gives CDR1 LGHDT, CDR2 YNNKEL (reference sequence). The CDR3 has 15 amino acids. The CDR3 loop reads CASSQGVGVGSPLHF. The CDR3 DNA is TGTGCCAGCAGCCAAGGAGTAGGGGTCGGCTCACCCCTCCACTTT.

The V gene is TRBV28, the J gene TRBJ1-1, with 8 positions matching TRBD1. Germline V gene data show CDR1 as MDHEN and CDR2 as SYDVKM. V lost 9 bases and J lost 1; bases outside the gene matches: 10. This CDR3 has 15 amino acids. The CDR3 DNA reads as TGTGCCAGTTCCGGAGACAGGGGCTGGAACACTGAAGCTTTCTTT. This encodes CASSGDRGWNTEAFF.

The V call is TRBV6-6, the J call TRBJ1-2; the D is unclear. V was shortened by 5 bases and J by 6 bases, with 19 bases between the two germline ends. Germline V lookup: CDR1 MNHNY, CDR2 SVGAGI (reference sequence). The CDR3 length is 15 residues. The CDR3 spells CASSRTGKASDGYTF. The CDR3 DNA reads TGTGCCAGCAGTCGGACGGGGAAGGCCTCCGATGGCTACACCTTC.

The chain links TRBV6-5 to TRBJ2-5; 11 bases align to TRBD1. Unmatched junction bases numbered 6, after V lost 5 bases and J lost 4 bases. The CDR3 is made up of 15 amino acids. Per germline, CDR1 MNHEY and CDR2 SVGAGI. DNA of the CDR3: TGTGCCAGCAGTCCATGGGGGACAGGGGGAGAGACCCAGTACTTC. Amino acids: CASSPWGTGGETQYF.

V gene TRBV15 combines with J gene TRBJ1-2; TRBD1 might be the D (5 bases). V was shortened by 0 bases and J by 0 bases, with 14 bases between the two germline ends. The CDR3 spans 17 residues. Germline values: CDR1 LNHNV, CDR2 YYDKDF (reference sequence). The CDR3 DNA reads TGTGCCACCAGCAGAGATTACACAGGTGCCGCTAACTATGGCTACACCTTC. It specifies CATSRDYTGAANYGYTF.

The CDR3 DNA is TGCGCCAGCAGCCTCGGACTAGCGGGGGGACAAGCCTACGAGCAGTACTTC. Translating gives CASSLGLAGGQAYEQYF. V is TRBV4-1 and J is TRBJ2-7, with TRBD2 matching over 14 bases. After removal of 4 bases from V and 2 bases from J, the junction contained 7 bases not matched to a gene. The CDR3 has 17 amino acids. Per germline, CDR1 MGHRA and CDR2 YSYEKL.

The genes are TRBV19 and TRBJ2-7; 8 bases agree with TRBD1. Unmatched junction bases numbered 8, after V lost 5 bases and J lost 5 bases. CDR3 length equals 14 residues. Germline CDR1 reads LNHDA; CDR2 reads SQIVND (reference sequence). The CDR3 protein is CASSLRTGSNEQYF. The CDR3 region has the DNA TGTGCCAGTAGTCTCAGGACAGGGTCAAACGAGCAGTACTTC.

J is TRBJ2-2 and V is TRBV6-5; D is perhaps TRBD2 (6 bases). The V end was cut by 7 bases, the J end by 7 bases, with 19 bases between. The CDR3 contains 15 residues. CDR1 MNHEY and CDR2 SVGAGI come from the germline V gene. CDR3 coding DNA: TGTGCCAGCACCTCGAGGAGGGGTCAAGGCGGGGAGCTGTTTTTT. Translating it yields CASTSRRGQGGELFF.

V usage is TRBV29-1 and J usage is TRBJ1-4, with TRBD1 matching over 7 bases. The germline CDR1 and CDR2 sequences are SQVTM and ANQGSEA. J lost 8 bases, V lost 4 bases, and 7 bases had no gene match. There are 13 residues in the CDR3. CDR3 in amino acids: CSVAVGTAEKLFF. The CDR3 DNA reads TGCAGCGTTGCTGTTGGGACAGCGGAAAAACTGTTTTTT.

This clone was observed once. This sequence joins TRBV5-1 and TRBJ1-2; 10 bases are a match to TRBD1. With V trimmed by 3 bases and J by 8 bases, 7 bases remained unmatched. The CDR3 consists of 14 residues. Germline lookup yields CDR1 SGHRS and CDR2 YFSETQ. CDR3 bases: TGCGCCAGCAGCTACCGAGACAGGGGGCGCGGCTACACCTTC. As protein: CASSYRDRGRGYTF.

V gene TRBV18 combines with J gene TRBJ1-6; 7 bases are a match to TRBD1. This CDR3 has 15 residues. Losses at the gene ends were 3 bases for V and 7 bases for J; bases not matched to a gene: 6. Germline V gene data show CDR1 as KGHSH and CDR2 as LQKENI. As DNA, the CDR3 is TGTGCCAGCTCACCGACAGGGAATTGGAATTCACCCCTCCACTTT. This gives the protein CASSPTGNWNSPLHF.

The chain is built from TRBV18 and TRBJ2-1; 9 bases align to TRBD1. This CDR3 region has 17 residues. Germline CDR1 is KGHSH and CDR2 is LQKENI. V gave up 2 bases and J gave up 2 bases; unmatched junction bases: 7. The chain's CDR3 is CASSPSPGTGTYNEQFF. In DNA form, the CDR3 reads TGTGCCAGCTCACCATCTCCGGGGACAGGGACCTACAATGAGCAGTTCTTC.

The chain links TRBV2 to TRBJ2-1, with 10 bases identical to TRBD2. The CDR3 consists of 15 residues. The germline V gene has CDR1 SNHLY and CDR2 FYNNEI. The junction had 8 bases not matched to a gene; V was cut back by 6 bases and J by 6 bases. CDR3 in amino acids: CASRGIGTSANEQFF. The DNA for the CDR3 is TGTGCCAGCAGGGGGATCGGGACTAGCGCCAATGAGCAGTTCTTC.

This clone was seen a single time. This CDR3 reads CASSPPSGDLSYNEQFF. The DNA of the CDR3 is TGTGCCAGCAGTCCGCCCTCGGGGGACCTCTCCTACAATGAGCAGTTCTTC. The chain recombines TRBV28 with TRBJ2-1, with D tentatively TRBD2 (6 bases). V was clipped by 5 bases and J by 0 bases, with 17 bases between them. The CDR3 consists of 17 residues. Germline V gene lookup returns CDR1 MDHEN and CDR2 SYDVKM.

CDR3 residues: CASSIDTGGGRQQYF. The CDR3 DNA reads TGTGCCAGTAGTATTGACACAGGGGGCGGACGCCAGCAGTACTTC. The chain couples TRBV19 to TRBJ2-7, with 9 bases identical to TRBD1. The CDR3 loop spans 15 amino acids. The V gene's germline CDR1 is LNHDA and CDR2 SQIVND (reference sequence). V was pared by 3 bases and J by 8 bases, with 11 bases of the junction left unmatched.

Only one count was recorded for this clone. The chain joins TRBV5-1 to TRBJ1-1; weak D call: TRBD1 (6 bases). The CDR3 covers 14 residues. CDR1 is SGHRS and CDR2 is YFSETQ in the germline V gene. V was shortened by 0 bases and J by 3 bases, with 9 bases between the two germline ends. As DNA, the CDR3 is TGCGCCAGCAGCTTGGGGAGACAGGACACTGAAGCTTTCTTT. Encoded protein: CASSLGRQDTEAFF.

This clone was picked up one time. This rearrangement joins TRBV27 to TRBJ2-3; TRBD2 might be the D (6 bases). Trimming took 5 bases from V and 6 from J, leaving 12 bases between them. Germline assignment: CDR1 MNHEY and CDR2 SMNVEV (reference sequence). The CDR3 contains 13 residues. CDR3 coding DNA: TGTGCCAGCAGTCCCCACCGGGAGGATACGCAGTATTTT. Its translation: CASSPHREDTQYF.

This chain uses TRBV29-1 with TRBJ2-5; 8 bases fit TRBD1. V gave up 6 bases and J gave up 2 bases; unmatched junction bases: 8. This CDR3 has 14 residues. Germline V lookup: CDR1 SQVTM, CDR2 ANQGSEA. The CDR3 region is CSVRQGTLQETQYF. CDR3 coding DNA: TGCAGCGTCCGACAGGGGACCCTACAAGAGACCCAGTACTTC. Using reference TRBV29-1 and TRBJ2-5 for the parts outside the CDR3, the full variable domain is SAVISQKPSRDICQRGTSLTIQCQVDSQVTMMFWYRQQPGQSLTLIATANQGSEATYESGFVIDKFPISRPNLTFSTLTVSNMSPEDSSIYLCSVRQGTLQETQYFGPGTRLLVL.

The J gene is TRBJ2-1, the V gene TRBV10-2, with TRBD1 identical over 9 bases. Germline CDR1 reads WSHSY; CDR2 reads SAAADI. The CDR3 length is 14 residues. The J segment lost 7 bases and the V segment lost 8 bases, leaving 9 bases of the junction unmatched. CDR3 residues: CASYYRDRVNEQFF. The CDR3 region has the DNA TGCGCCAGCTACTACCGGGACAGGGTAAATGAGCAGTTCTTC.

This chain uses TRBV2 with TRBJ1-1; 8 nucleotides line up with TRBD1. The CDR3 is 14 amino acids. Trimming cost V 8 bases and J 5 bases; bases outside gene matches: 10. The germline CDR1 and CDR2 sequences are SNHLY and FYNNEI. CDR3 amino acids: CASSNDRGKTEAFF. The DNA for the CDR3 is TGTGCCAGCTCCAATGACAGGGGAAAGACTGAAGCTTTCTTT. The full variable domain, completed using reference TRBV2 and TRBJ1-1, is EPEVTQTPSHQVTQMGQEVILRCVPISNHLYFYWYRQILGQKVEFLVSFYNNEISEKSEIFDDQFSVERPDGSNFTLKIRSTKLEDSAMYFCASSNDRGKTEAFFGQGTRLTVV.

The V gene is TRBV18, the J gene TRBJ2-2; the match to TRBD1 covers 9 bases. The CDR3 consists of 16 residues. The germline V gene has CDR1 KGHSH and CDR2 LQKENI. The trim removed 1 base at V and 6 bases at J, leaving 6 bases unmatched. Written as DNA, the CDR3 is TGTGCCAGCTCACCACGGGAACAGGGGGCCTCCGGGGAGCTGTTTTTT. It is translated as CASSPREQGASGELFF.